Below, 12 T cell receptor beta chains from the same sample are listed, as sequenced in a study of cytomegalovirus exposure and HLA in healthy donors. Both 60 Vbeta primers and 13 Jbeta primers went into the PCR. Sequencing used immunoSEQ multiplex PCR; TCRdb keeps in-frame clones, though not all of them. The repertoire holds about 270,000 clones, around two thirds seen once, with about 2.2% in the top ten. The sequencing input was PBMCs. Receptors were obtained from a female donor in good health and CMV-seronegative.

The V gene is TRBV14, the J gene TRBJ1-2, with D maybe TRBD1 (5 bases). CDR1 and CDR2 (germline): SGHDN, FVKESK. CDR3 size: 15 residues. Trimming pared 3 bases from V and 3 bases from J, leaving 14 bases between. DNA of the CDR3: TGTGCCAGCAGCCAGGCCGGCAGGGCAGACTATGGCTACACCTTC. Amino acid sequence: CASSQAGRADYGYTF.

The gene calls are TRBV11-2 and TRBJ2-7; D ambiguous. The CDR3 contains 16 residues. Trimming removed 1 base from V and 3 bases from J, with 16 bases in between. Germline CDR1 reads SGHAT; CDR2 reads FQNNGV. CDR3 sequence (DNA): TGTGCCAGCAGCTTAGGGTCCTTTATTGGGCTCTACGAGCAGTACTTC. Its translation is CASSLGSFIGLYEQYF.

The rearrangement uses TRBV7-9 and TRBJ1-6; no clear D gene. There are 14 residues in the CDR3. From germline, CDR1 is SEHNR and CDR2 FQNEAQ (reference sequence). The V and J ends lost 1 base and 9 bases respectively, with 10 bases between them. CDR3: CASSLEVAGSPLHF. The CDR3 DNA reads as TGTGCCAGCAGCTTAGAGGTGGCGGGTTCACCCCTCCACTTT.

In this sample, this clone turned up a few times. The V gene is TRBV9, the J gene TRBJ2-1, with a weak D call TRBD2 (7 bases). Trimming took 0 bases from V and 11 from J, leaving 15 bases between them. The CDR3 covers 14 residues. CDR1 and CDR2 from the germline V gene are SGDLS and YYNGEE. This CDR3 reads CASSVEGGGNKQFF. The CDR3 DNA is TGTGCCAGCAGCGTAGAGGGGGGGGGAAACAAGCAGTTCTTC. Based on the CDR3 plus reference TRBV9 and TRBJ2-1, the full variable domain is DSGVTQTPKHLITATGQRVTLRCSPRSGDLSVYWYQQSLDQGLQFLIQYYNGEERAKGNILERFSAQQFPDLHSELNLSSLELGDSALYFCASSVEGGGNKQFFGPGTRLTVL.

For this clone: At one boundary the junction diverges from the germline segment, which might be a read error. The genes are TRBV7-9 and TRBJ1-1; 7 bases line up with TRBD1. CDR3 length: 15 residues. Per germline, CDR1 SEHNR and CDR2 FQNEAQ (reference sequence). CDR3 nucleotides: TGTTCCAGCAGCTTAGCGGACAGGATGAACACTGAAGCTTTCTTT. Translated: CSSSLADRMNTEAFF.

The V and J genes are TRBV7-9 and TRBJ2-1; 7 nucleotides line up with TRBD2. CDR3 length: 15 residues. V lost 1 base and J lost 6; bases outside the gene matches: 6. The germline V gene encodes CDR1 SEHNR and CDR2 FQNEAQ (reference sequence). This CDR3 is CASSLVGLVGNEQFF. The DNA of the CDR3 is TGTGCCAGCAGCTTAGTTGGACTAGTGGGCAATGAGCAGTTCTTC.

This chain joins TRBV6-5 and TRBJ1-4; 9 bases match TRBD1. CDR3 length equals 14 residues. CDR1 and CDR2 (germline): MNHEY, SVGAGI. With V trimmed by 6 bases and J by 7 bases, 6 bases remained unmatched. CDR3 bases: TGTGCCAGCAGGTCCGGGACAGGGAGTGAAAAACTGTTTTTT. Protein: CASRSGTGSEKLFF.

This chain connects TRBV6-6 to TRBJ2-4, with TRBD2 as a possible D gene (5 bases). V was clipped by 6 bases and J by 0 bases, with 12 bases between them. Germline assignment: CDR1 MNHNY and CDR2 SVGAGI (reference sequence). There are 15 residues in the CDR3. The CDR3 spells CASSPGNLAKNIQYF. The CDR3 DNA is TGTGCCAGCAGCCCCGGGAATCTAGCCAAAAACATTCAGTACTTC.

This clone turned up a few times. This same CDR3 is encoded by further DNA sequences in the sample. This chain connects TRBV27 to TRBJ2-7; the match to TRBD1 covers 11 bases. V lost 2 bases and J lost 4; bases outside the gene matches: 1. Germline CDR1 MNHEY, CDR2 SMNVEV (reference sequence). This CDR3 has 14 residues. CDR3 amino acids: CASSLGQGAYEQYF. DNA of the CDR3: TGTGCCAGCAGTTTAGGACAGGGGGCTTACGAGCAGTACTTC.

The CDR3 here is CASSLATGITGELFF. The CDR3 DNA follows: TGTGCCAGCAGCTTAGCAACAGGCATTACCGGGGAGCTGTTTTTT. V is TRBV7-9 and J is TRBJ2-2; weak D call: TRBD1 (5 bases). Germline CDR1 and CDR2: SEHNR and FQNEAQ (reference sequence). V lost 0 bases and J lost 5, with 10 bases in between. CDR3 length: 15 amino acids.

This chain uses TRBV30 with TRBJ1-3, with 7 positions matching TRBD1. The CDR3 consists of 13 residues. Germline V gene data show CDR1 as GTSNPN and CDR2 as SVGIG (reference sequence). Trimming removed 2 bases from V and 4 bases from J; junction bases left unmatched: 2. The CDR3: CAWSQGEGNTIYF. As DNA, the CDR3 is TGTGCCTGGAGTCAGGGGGAAGGAAACACCATATATTTT.

This clone was counted a single time. The chain employs TRBV9 and TRBJ2-4, with TRBD2 identical over 11 bases. V dropped 4 bases and J dropped 8; count of bases not matched to a gene: 14. This CDR3 comprises 17 residues. Germline assignment: CDR1 SGDLS and CDR2 YYNGEE. CDR3 loop: CASSPGVAGGPRDIQYF. CDR3 nucleotide sequence: TGTGCCAGCAGCCCCGGGGTAGCGGGAGGGCCACGCGACATTCAGTACTTC. Full variable domain (rest looked up from reference TRBV9 and TRBJ2-4): DSGVTQTPKHLITATGQRVTLRCSPRSGDLSVYWYQQSLDQGLQFLIQYYNGEERAKGNILERFSAQQFPDLHSELNLSSLELGDSALYFCASSPGVAGGPRDIQYFGAGTRLSVL.